The 27 T cell receptor beta chains given below trace back to one sample, sequenced in a study of T cell responses to AZD1222 COVID-19 vaccine. Sequencing was performed with immunoSEQ multiplex PCR; in TCRdb, only in-frame clones are kept and a portion is missing. This table holds nearly 110,000 clones, nearly 90% found once. Specimen: peripheral blood, collected 28 days after the second AZD1222 dose. The receptors here all came from an adult who received the AZD1222 COVID-19 vaccine.

The chain combines TRBV12-3 or TRBV12-4 with TRBJ2-7; D possibly corresponds to TRBD1 (5 bases). Trimming pared 1 base from V and 3 bases from J, leaving 7 bases between. This CDR3 region has 13 residues. CDR3 amino acids: CASSLGGNYEQYF. In nucleotides, the CDR3 is TGTGCCAGCAGTTTAGGGGGCAACTACGAGCAGTACTTC.

This sequence joins TRBV7-7 and TRBJ2-1; D uncertain. This CDR3 has 16 residues. Germline V gene sequence: CDR1 SSHAT, CDR2 FNYEAQ (reference sequence). Trimming pared 1 base from V and 2 bases from J, leaving 12 bases between. The CDR3 nucleotides are TGTGCCAGCAGCTTAGACGGGTCCGTCGCCTACAATGAGCAGTTCTTC. Translated, it gives CASSLDGSVAYNEQFF.

This rearrangement joins TRBV28 to TRBJ1-2, with 8 bases that match TRBD1. This CDR3 is built from 15 residues. With 5 bases clipped from V and 2 bases from J, the junction kept 7 bases outside the gene matches. CDR1 and CDR2 (germline): MDHEN, SYDVKM. CDR3 coding DNA: TGTGCCAGCAGTCTTCTCCAGGGGGCGAACTATGGCTACACCTTC. As protein: CASSLLQGANYGYTF.

This chain connects TRBV18 to TRBJ1-1; 7 bases fit TRBD1. The CDR3 is made up of 15 amino acids. J gave up 0 bases and V 6 bases, and 7 bases lay outside the gene matches. Germline V gene lookup returns CDR1 KGHSH and CDR2 LQKENI. CDR3 in amino acids: CASSFIQGMNTEAFF. The DNA for the CDR3 is TGTGCCAGCTCTTTTATACAGGGGATGAACACTGAAGCTTTCTTT.

The V and J genes are TRBV18 and TRBJ2-3; weak D call: TRBD1 (6 bases). The CDR3 covers 14 residues. The V end lost 3 bases, the J end lost 2 bases, and 9 bases lay between the germline ends. Germline assignment: CDR1 KGHSH and CDR2 LQKENI. This CDR3 reads CASSPLGHTDTQYF. The DNA of the CDR3 is TGTGCCAGCTCACCGCTGGGACACACAGATACGCAGTATTTT.

The V and J genes are TRBV6-5 and TRBJ1-5, with D maybe TRBD1 (5 bases). V lost 6 bases to trimming and J lost 2 bases, with 11 bases between them. The CDR3 has 14 amino acids. The germline gives CDR1 MNHEY, CDR2 SVGAGI. As DNA, the CDR3 is TGTGCCAGCAGAAAGGACACTCGCAATCAGCCCCAGCATTTT. Translation gives CASRKDTRNQPQHF.

The chain couples TRBV29-1 to TRBJ2-7; 8 bases agree with TRBD1. The germline gives CDR1 SQVTM, CDR2 ANQGSEA. The CDR3 contains 14 residues. Germline trimming cut 2 bases from V and 6 bases from J; bases unmatched to any gene: 9. The CDR3 DNA reads TGCAGCGTTGAATCCCAGGACAGGGTCAGCGAGCAGTACTTC. This sequence encodes CSVESQDRVSEQYF.

The chain joins TRBV28 to TRBJ2-7; no clear D gene. The V gene's germline CDR1 is MDHEN and CDR2 SYDVKM. V lost 0 bases, J lost 0 bases, and 6 bases lay in between. The CDR3 has 14 amino acids. The CDR3 is CASSLWTSSYEQYF. CDR3 DNA: TGTGCCAGCAGTTTATGGACCAGCTCCTACGAGCAGTACTTC.

The sample holds one count of this clone. The rearrangement links TRBV18 to TRBJ1-1; 10 nucleotides line up with TRBD1. Germline lookup yields CDR1 KGHSH and CDR2 LQKENI. The CDR3 is 15 amino acids. Germline trimming cut 3 bases from V and 1 base from J; bases unmatched to any gene: 2. CDR3 sequence (DNA): TGTGCCAGCTCACCCGGGACAGGGGAGAACACTGAAGCTTTCTTT. It codes for CASSPGTGENTEAFF.

The chain recombines TRBV9 with TRBJ2-1, with D perhaps TRBD2 (7 bases). The CDR3 runs 16 residues. Trimming pared 6 bases from V and 1 base from J, leaving 17 bases between. Germline V lookup: CDR1 SGDLS, CDR2 YYNGEE. CDR3 in DNA: TGTGCCAGCACCGGAGCGGGGACACTTTCCTACAATGAGCAGTTCTTC. It translates to CASTGAGTLSYNEQFF.

This rearrangement joins TRBV6-2 or TRBV6-3 to TRBJ1-5; D unresolved. The germline V gene has CDR1 MNHEY and CDR2 SVGEGT. This CDR3 has 13 amino acids. Trimming removed 6 bases from V and 6 bases from J, with 12 bases in between. CDR3 in amino acids: CASSPRPGQPQHF. For the CDR3, the DNA is TGTGCCAGCAGCCCCCGGCCAGGTCAGCCCCAGCATTTT.

The chain is built from TRBV6-5 and TRBJ2-2, with D possibly TRBD2 on 5 matching bases. Germline assignment: CDR1 MNHEY and CDR2 SVGAGI. The length of the CDR3 is 14 residues. V lost 0 bases to trimming and J lost 4 bases, with 6 bases between them. CDR3 amino acids: CASSYSRATGELFF. The CDR3 region has the DNA TGTGCCAGCAGTTACTCGAGGGCCACCGGGGAGCTGTTTTTT.

The gene calls are TRBV4-1 and TRBJ2-5; either TRBD1 or TRBD2 may supply D (5 bases each). The CDR3 contains 14 residues. The V end was cut by 1 base, the J end by 2 bases, with 8 bases between. Germline CDR1 and CDR2: MGHRA and YSYEKL. The CDR3 region is CASSQVWGQETQYF. The CDR3 DNA sequence: TGCGCCAGCAGCCAAGTGTGGGGGCAAGAGACCCAGTACTTC.

The CDR3 protein is CASTTGGRTGELFF. CDR3 nucleotide sequence: TGTGCCAGCACCACAGGGGGTCGGACCGGGGAGCTGTTTTTT. The V gene is TRBV27, the J gene TRBJ2-2; TRBD1 agrees at 8 bases. Germline V gives CDR1 MNHEY, CDR2 SMNVEV (reference sequence). There are 14 residues in the CDR3. The V and J ends lost 7 bases and 5 bases, in that order; junction bases with no gene match: 6.

The gene calls are TRBV5-4 and TRBJ1-1; D is ambiguous. The CDR3 extends over 13 amino acids. From germline, CDR1 is SGHNT and CDR2 YYREEE (reference sequence). The V gene lost 0 bases and the J gene lost 8 bases, with 11 bases spanning the gap. In DNA, the CDR3 is TGTGCCAGCAGCTTGGTATCGGCCAGGGAAGCTTTCTTT. This sequence encodes CASSLVSAREAFF. The full variable domain, with the rest looked up from reference TRBV5-4 and TRBJ1-1, is ETGVTQSPTHLIKTRGQQVTLRCSSQSGHNTVSWYQQALGQGPQFIFQYYREEENGRGNFPPRFSGLQFPNYSSELNVNALELDDSALYLCASSLVSAREAFFGQGTRLTVV.

The V and J genes are TRBV27 and TRBJ2-2; no reliable D call. Germline loops: CDR1 MNHEY, CDR2 SMNVEV (reference sequence). V dropped 0 bases and J dropped 3 bases, with 5 bases sitting between them. This CDR3 contains 14 residues. The CDR3 sequence is CASSLSSYTGELFF. In DNA, the CDR3 is TGTGCCAGCAGTTTATCCAGTTACACCGGGGAGCTGTTTTTT.

The chain recombines TRBV9 with TRBJ1-5; D gene unclear. The CDR3 spans 13 residues. V lost 3 bases and J 3 bases, leaving 7 bases between the germline ends. Germline V gene lookup returns CDR1 SGDLS and CDR2 YYNGEE. CDR3 protein: CASSDGPNQPQHF. As DNA, the CDR3 is TGTGCCAGCAGCGACGGACCCAATCAGCCCCAGCATTTT.

This clone was recorded a few times. This sequence joins TRBV6-1 and TRBJ1-6, with TRBD1 matching over 9 bases. The CDR3 is made up of 19 amino acids. Trimming removed 2 bases from V and 3 bases from J; junction bases left unmatched: 11. Germline lookup yields CDR1 MNHNS and CDR2 SASEGT. The chain's CDR3 is CASSETQLTGGYYNSPLHF. The CDR3 nucleotides are TGTGCCAGCAGTGAAACCCAGCTGACAGGGGGATACTATAATTCACCCCTCCACTTT.

This rearrangement joins TRBV5-5 to TRBJ2-5, with D hard to call. The CDR3 sequence is 14 residues long. Germline V CDR1 and CDR2: SGHKS, YYEKEE (reference sequence). Trimming shortened V by 0 bases and J by 3 bases, and 9 bases separated the two germline ends. The CDR3, as DNA: TGTGCCAGCAGCTTGGCCTTAGTGAAAGAGACCCAGTACTTC. Its protein is CASSLALVKETQYF.

This clone occurred a few times. The chain combines TRBV19 with TRBJ1-1; the match to TRBD1 covers 8 bases. The ends lost 7 bases at V and 5 bases at J; junction bases unmatched: 9. Germline CDR1 and CDR2: LNHDA and SQIVND (reference sequence). CDR3 length equals 14 residues. CDR3 loop: CASISQGVGTEAFF. CDR3 nucleotides: TGTGCCAGTATCTCACAGGGGGTTGGGACTGAAGCTTTCTTT.

The gene calls are TRBV19 and TRBJ2-1; TRBD1 aligns across 11 bases. Looked up from germline, CDR1 is LNHDA and CDR2 is SQIVND (reference sequence). The CDR3 has 15 amino acids. Losses at the gene ends were 3 bases for V and 8 bases for J; bases not matched to a gene: 6. CDR3 sequence: CASSIGQGAGDEQFF. The CDR3 DNA follows: TGTGCCAGTAGTATTGGACAGGGGGCAGGCGATGAGCAGTTCTTC. Combining the CDR3 with reference TRBV19 and TRBJ2-1 gives the whole variable domain DGGITQSPKYLFRKEGQNVTLSCEQNLNHDAMYWYRQDPGQGLRLIYYSQIVNDFQKGDIAEGYSVSREKKESFPLTVTSAQKNPTAFYLCASSIGQGAGDEQFFGPGTRLTVL.

The rearrangement joins TRBV9 to TRBJ2-3; TRBD1 matches 8 bases. Per the germline V gene, CDR1 is SGDLS and CDR2 is YYNGEE. The junction had 2 bases not matched to a gene; V was cut back by 1 base and J by 1 base. The CDR3 covers 15 residues. CDR3 nucleotide sequence: TGTGCCAGCAGCGTACAGACAGGGGGCACAGATACGCAGTATTTT. It yields the protein CASSVQTGGTDTQYF.

The V gene is TRBV5-4, the J gene TRBJ1-1; the D gene is possibly TRBD1 (6 bases). The germline V and J ends were trimmed by 4 bases and 10 bases, with 17 bases remaining between them. The germline V gene has CDR1 SGHNT and CDR2 YYREEE (reference sequence). The CDR3 extends over 13 amino acids. CDR3 in amino acids: CASSIPSGDTAFF. CDR3 sequence (DNA): TGTGCCAGCAGCATCCCCTCCGGGGACACAGCTTTCTTT.

This clone was counted once. This sequence joins TRBV5-4 and TRBJ1-2; D is perhaps TRBD1 (5 bases). The CDR3 spans 15 residues. Germline V gene sequence: CDR1 SGHNT, CDR2 YYREEE (reference sequence). The ends were cut back, 0 bases at V and 6 bases at J, with 15 bases in the middle. The CDR3 nucleotides are TGTGCCAGCAGCTTGGCCGGTGAGGGGATGGATGGCTACACCTTC. This codes for CASSLAGEGMDGYTF.

The chain carries TRBV30 and TRBJ2-7, with TRBD2 as a possible D gene (6 bases). The CDR3 runs 13 residues. CDR1 is GTSNPN and CDR2 is SVGIG in the germline V gene (reference sequence). Deletions cut 3 bases from V and 4 bases from J, with 13 bases between. CDR3 in DNA: TGTGCCTGGAGGCCCGGGACTGTTTACGAGCAGTACTTC. This encodes CAWRPGTVYEQYF.

The V call is TRBV19, the J call TRBJ2-7, with TRBD1 matching over 8 bases. Unmatched junction bases numbered 5, after V lost 4 bases and J lost 3 bases. Germline V gene lookup returns CDR1 LNHDA and CDR2 SQIVND (reference sequence). This CDR3 is built from 14 residues. The CDR3 reads CASSRAGGVYEQYF. The CDR3 DNA reads TGTGCCAGTAGTAGGGCAGGGGGCGTCTACGAGCAGTACTTC.

The chain links TRBV5-4 to TRBJ2-3, with D perhaps given as TRBD1 or TRBD2 (7 bases each). The CDR3 spans 14 residues. Trimming took off 0 bases at V and 4 bases at J, with 9 bases between the two ends. Germline CDR1 is SGHNT and CDR2 is YYREEE (reference sequence). This chain's CDR3 is CASSLAGGADTQYF. In DNA form, the CDR3 reads TGTGCCAGCAGCTTGGCAGGGGGGGCAGATACGCAGTATTTT.